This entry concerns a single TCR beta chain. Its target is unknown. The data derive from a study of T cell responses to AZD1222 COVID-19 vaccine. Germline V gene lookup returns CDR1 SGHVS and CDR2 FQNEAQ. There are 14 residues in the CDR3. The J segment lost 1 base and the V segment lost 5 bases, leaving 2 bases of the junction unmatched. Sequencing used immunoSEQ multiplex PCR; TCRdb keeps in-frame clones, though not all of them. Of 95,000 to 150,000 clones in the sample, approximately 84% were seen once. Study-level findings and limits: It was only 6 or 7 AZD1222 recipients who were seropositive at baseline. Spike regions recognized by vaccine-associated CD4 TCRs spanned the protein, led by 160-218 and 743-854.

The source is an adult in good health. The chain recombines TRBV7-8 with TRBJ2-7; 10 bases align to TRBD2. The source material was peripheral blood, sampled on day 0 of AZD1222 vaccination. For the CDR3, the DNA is TGTGCCAGCAGCACGACTAGCGGGTCCTACGAGCAGTACTTC. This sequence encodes CASSTTSGSYEQYF.